The present T cell receptor (beta chain) was sequenced within a study of T cell responses to AZD1222 COVID-19 vaccine. Findings and caveats of the study: Reports indicate that nearly half of spike-specific TCRs are directed at unmutated variant regions. The number of AZD1222 recipients seropositive at baseline was only five to seven. Following two doses of AZD1222, Spike-specific TCR breadth and depth rose.

Clones were read by immunoSEQ multiplex PCR, and TCRdb kept only the in-frame ones, dropping some. This repertoire shows some 130,000 clones, about nine tenths found once; its top ten account for 6.9%. Trimming removed 4 bases from V and 2 bases from J, with 8 bases in between. CDR3 length equals 13 residues. Germline CDR1 and CDR2: WNHNN and SYGVQD (reference sequence). Note on this clone: Its antigen is currently unknown.

Source: peripheral blood, taken on day 0 of AZD1222 vaccination. The chain combines TRBV10-1 with TRBJ2-5, with D possibly TRBD1 on 6 matching bases. The TCR comes from an adult in good health. This CDR3 is CASSGRGQETQYF. The CDR3, as DNA: TGCGCCAGCAGTGGAAGGGGGCAAGAGACCCAGTACTTC.